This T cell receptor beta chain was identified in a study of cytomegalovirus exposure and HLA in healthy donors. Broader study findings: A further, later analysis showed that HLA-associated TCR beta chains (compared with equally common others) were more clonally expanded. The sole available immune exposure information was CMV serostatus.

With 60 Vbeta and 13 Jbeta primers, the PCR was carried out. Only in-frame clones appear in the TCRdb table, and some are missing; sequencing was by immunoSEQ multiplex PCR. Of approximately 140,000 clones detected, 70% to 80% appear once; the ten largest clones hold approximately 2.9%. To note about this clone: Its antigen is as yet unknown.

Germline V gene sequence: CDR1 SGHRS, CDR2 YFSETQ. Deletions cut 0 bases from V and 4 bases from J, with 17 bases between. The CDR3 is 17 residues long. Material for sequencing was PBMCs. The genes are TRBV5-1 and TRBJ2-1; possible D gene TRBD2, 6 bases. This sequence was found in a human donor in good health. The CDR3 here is CASSLAGSPRGYNEQFF. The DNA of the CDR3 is TGCGCCAGCAGCTTGGCCGGCAGTCCCCGGGGGTACAATGAGCAGTTCTTC.